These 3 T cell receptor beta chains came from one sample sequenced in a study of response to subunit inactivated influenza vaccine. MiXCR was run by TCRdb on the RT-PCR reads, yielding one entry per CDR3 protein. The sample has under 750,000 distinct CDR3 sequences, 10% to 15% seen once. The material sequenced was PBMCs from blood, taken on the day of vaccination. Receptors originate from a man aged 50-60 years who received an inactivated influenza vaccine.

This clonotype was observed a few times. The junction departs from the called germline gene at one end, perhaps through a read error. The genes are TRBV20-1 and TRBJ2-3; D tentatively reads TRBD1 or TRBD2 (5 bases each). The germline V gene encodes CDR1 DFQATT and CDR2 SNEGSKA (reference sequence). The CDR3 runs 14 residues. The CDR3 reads CSAREGVRADTQYF. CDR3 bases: TGCAGTGCTAGAGAGGGGGTGCGAGCAGACACGCAGTATTTT.

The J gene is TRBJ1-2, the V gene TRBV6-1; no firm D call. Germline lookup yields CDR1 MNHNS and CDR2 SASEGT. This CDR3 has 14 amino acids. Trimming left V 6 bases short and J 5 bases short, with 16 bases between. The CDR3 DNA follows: TGTGCCAGCAGCCGCATAGGAAAGGGATATGGCTACACCTTC. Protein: CASSRIGKGYGYTF.

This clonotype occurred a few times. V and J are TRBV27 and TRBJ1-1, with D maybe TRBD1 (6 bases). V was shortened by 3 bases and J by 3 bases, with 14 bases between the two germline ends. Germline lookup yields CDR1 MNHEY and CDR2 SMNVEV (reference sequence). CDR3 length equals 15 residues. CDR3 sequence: CASSFDAGGHTEAFF. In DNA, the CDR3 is TGTGCCAGCAGTTTCGATGCCGGGGGCCACACTGAAGCTTTCTTT.